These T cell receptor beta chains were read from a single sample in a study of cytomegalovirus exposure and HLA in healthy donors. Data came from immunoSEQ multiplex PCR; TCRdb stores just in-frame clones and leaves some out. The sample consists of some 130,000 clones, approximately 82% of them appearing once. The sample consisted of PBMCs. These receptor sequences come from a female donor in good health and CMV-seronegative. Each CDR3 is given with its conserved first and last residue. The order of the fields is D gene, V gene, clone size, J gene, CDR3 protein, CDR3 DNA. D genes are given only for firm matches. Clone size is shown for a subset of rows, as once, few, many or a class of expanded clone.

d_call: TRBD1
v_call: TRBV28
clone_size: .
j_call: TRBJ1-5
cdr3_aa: CASSSPPGQGTFSNQPQHF
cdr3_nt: TGTGCCAGCAGTTCCCCTCCGGGACAGGGTACTTTTAGCAATCAGCCCCAGCATTTT

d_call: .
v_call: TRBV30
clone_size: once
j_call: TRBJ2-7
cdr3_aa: CAWSRGGFLDEQYF
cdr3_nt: TGTGCCTGGAGCCGGGGAGGTTTCCTGGACGAGCAGTACTTC

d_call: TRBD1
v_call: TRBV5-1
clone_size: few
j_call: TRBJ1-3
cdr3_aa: CASSLRVQGASGNTIYF
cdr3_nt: TGCGCCAGCAGCCTTAGAGTTCAGGGGGCCTCTGGAAACACCATATATTTT

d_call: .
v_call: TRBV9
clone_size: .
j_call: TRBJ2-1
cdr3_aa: CASSGPGSSNEQFF
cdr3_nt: TGTGCCAGCAGCGGACCGGGATCCTCCAATGAGCAGTTCTTC

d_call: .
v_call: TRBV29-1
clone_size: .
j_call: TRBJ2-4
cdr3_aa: CSATLQGTIQYF
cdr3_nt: TGCAGCGCCACTTTACAGGGAACCATTCAGTACTTC

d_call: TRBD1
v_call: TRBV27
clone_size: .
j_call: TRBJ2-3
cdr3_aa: CASSGGQGLDTQYF
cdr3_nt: TGTGCCAGCAGCGGGGGACAGGGGTTGGATACGCAGTATTTT

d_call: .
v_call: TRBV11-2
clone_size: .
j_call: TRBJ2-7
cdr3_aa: CASSPRPVLFQYEQYF
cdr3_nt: TGTGCCAGCAGCCCTAGGCCCGTGCTTTTTCAGTACGAGCAGTACTTC

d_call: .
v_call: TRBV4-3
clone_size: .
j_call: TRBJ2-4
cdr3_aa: CASSQGRGTLNSAKNIQYF
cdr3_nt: TGCGCCAGCAGCCAAGGACGGGGGACCTTGAACTCAGCCAAAAACATTCAGTACTTC

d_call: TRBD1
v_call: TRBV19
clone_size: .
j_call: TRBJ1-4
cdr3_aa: CASSLGQGNEKLFF
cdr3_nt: TGTGCCAGTAGTTTAGGACAGGGGAATGAAAAACTGTTTTTT

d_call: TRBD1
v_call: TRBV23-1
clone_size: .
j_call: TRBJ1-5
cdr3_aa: CASSQSKQGGQPQHF
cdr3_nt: TGCGCCAGCAGTCAATCGAAGCAGGGGGGACAGCCCCAGCATTTT

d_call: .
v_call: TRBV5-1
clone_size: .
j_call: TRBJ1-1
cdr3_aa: CASSLAGEVAEAFF
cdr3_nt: TGCGCCAGCAGCTTGGCCGGAGAAGTCGCTGAAGCTTTCTTT

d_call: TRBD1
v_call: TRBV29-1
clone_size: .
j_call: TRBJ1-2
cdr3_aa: CSVEARTGNGYTF
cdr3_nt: TGCAGCGTTGAAGCTAGGACAGGAAATGGCTACACCTTC

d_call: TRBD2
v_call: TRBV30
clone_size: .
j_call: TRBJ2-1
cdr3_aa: CACTGLAEDGSYNEQFF
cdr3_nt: TGTGCCTGCACGGGACTAGCGGAGGACGGGTCCTACAATGAGCAGTTCTTC

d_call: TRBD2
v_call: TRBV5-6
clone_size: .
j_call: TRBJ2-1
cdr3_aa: CASSSPSGPSYNEQFF
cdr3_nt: TGTGCCAGCAGCTCCCCTAGCGGACCCTCCTACAATGAGCAGTTCTTC

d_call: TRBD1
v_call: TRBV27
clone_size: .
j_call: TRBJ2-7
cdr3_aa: CASSNLPDRGIKGEQYF
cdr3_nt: TGTGCCAGCAGCAACTTACCCGACAGGGGTATTAAGGGCGAGCAGTACTTC

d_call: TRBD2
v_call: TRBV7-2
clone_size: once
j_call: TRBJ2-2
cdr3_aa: CASSRPAGAVGELFF
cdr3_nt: TGTGCCAGCAGCCGCCCAGCGGGAGCGGTCGGGGAGCTGTTTTTT

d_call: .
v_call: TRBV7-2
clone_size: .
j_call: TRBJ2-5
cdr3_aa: CASSPTGETQYF
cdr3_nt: TGTGCCAGCAGCCCGACAGGAGAGACCCAGTACTTC

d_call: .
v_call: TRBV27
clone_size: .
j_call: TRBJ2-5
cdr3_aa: CASTNGRRGGQYF
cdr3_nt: TGTGCCAGCACCAATGGCCGTAGGGGAGGCCAGTACTTC

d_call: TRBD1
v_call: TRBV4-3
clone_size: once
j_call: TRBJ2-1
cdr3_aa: CASSQAGTAYNEQFF
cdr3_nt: TGCGCCAGCAGCCAAGCCGGGACAGCCTACAATGAGCAGTTCTTC

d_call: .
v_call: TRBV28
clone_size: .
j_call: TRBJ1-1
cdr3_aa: CASSATGPGAFF
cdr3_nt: TGTGCCAGCAGCGCAACAGGGCCGGGGGCTTTCTTT

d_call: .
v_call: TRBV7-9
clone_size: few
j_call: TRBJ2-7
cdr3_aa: CASSFLGRDYEQYF
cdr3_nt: TGTGCCAGCAGCTTTCTGGGCCGGGACTACGAGCAGTACTTC

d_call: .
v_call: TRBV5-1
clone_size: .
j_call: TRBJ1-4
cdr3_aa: CASSLDSNNEKLFF
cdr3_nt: TGCGCCAGCAGCTTGGACAGTAATAATGAAAAACTGTTTTTT

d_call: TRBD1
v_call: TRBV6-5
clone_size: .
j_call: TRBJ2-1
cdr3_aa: CASRLDRSYNEQFF
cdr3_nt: TGTGCCAGCAGGCTGGACAGGAGCTACAATGAGCAGTTCTTC

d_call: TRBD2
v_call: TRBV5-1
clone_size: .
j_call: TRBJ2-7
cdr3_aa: CASSLELTSGRNEQYF
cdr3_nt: TGCGCCAGCAGCTTGGAATTAACTAGCGGGAGAAACGAGCAGTACTTC

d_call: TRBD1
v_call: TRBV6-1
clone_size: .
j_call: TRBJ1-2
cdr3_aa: CASSDTDRRGGYTF
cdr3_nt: TGTGCCAGCAGTGACACGGACAGGAGGGGTGGCTACACCTTC

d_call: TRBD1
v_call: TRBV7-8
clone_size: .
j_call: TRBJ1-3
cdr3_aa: CASSSLDRGNSGNTIYF
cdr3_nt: TGTGCCAGCAGCTCCCTAGACAGGGGCAACTCTGGAAACACCATATATTTT

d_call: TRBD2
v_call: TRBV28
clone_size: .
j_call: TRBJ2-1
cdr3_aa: CASSSSTAAGDNEQFF
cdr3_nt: TGTGCCAGCAGTTCCTCTACGGCCGCGGGGGACAATGAGCAGTTCTTC

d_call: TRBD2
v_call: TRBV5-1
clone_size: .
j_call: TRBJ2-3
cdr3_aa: CASSGYPSGFSTDTQYF
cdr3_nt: TGCGCCAGCAGCGGCTACCCTAGCGGGTTTAGCACAGATACGCAGTATTTT

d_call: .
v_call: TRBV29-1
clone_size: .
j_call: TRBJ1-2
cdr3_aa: CSVEEYQGGGYTF
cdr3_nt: TGCAGCGTTGAAGAATACCAGGGTGGTGGCTACACCTTC

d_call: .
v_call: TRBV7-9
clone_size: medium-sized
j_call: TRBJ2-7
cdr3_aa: CASSNQKYEQYF
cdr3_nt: TGTGCCAGCAGCAATCAGAAATACGAGCAGTACTTC

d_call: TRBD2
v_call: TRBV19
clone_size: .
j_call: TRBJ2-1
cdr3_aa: CASSISSGGSYNEQFF
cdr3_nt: TGTGCCAGTAGTATCTCTAGCGGGGGTTCCTACAATGAGCAGTTCTTC

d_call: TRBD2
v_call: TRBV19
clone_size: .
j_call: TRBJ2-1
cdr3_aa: CASSGGGPFDEQFF
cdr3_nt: TGTGCCAGTAGTGGGGGAGGGCCTTTCGATGAGCAGTTCTTC

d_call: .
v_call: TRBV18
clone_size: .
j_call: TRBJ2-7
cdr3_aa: CASSPGRTENYEQYF
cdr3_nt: TGTGCCAGCTCCCCCGGCAGGACAGAGAACTACGAGCAGTACTTC

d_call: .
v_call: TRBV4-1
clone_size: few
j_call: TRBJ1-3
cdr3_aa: CASSQDAPSRGSGNTIYF
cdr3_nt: TGCGCCAGCAGCCAAGATGCTCCTTCGAGGGGGAGTGGAAACACCATATATTTT

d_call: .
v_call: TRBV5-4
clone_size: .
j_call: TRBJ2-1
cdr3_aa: CASSLEGLAYNEQFF
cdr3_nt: TGTGCCAGCAGCTTAGAGGGTCTAGCTTACAATGAGCAGTTCTTC

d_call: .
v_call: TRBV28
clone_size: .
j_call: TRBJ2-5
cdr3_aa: CASSPRAGPKFTQYF
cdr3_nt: TGTGCCAGCAGTCCCCGTGCAGGGCCCAAGTTTACCCAGTACTTC

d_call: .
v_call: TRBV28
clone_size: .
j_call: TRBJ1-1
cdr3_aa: CASSLVQGWTEAFF
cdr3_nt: TGTGCCAGCAGTTTGGTACAGGGATGGACTGAAGCTTTCTTT

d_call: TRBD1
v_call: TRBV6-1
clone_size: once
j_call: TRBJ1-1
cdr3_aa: CASIHRGSNTEAFF
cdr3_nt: TGTGCCAGCATCCACAGGGGGTCGAACACTGAAGCTTTCTTT

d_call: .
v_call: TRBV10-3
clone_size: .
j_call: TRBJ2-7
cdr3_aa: CAISFTGEDYEQYF
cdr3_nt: TGTGCCATCAGTTTCACGGGAGAAGACTACGAGCAGTACTTC

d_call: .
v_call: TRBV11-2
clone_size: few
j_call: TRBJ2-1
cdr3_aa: CASRPDSSSYNEQFF
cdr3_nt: TGTGCCAGCAGACCTGACTCTAGCTCCTACAATGAGCAGTTCTTC

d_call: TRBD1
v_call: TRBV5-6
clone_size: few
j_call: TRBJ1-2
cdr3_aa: CASKLRTGSYGYTF
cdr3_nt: TGTGCCAGCAAACTACGGACAGGGAGCTATGGCTACACCTTC

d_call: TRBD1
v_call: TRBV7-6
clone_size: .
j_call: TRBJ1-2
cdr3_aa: CASSLGQGSYYGYTF
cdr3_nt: TGTGCCAGCAGCTTAGGACAGGGGAGTTACTACGGCTACACCTTC

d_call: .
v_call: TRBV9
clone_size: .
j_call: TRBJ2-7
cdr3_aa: CASSVDAGLPYEQYF
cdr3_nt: TGTGCCAGCAGCGTAGATGCGGGGCTTCCCTACGAGCAGTACTTC

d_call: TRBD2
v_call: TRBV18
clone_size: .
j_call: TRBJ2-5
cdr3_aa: CASSPYLGGVSETQYF
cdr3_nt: TGTGCCAGCTCACCTTATCTCGGGGGGGTCTCAGAGACCCAGTACTTC

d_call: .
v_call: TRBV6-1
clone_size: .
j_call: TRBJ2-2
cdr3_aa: CASPGGQGQTGELFF
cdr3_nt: TGTGCCAGCCCCGGGGGGCAGGGTCAAACCGGGGAGCTGTTTTTT

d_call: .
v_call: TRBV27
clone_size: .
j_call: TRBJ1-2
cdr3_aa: CASSPIARLHYGYTF
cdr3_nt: TGTGCCAGCAGTCCTATCGCACGCCTTCACTATGGCTACACCTTC

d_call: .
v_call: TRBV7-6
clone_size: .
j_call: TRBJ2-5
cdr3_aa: CASSLGAGQETQYF
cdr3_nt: TGTGCCAGCAGCTTAGGGGCAGGCCAAGAGACCCAGTACTTC

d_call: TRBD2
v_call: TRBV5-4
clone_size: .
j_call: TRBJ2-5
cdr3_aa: CASSLRLAGKGETQYF
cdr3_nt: TGTGCCAGCAGCTTACGACTAGCGGGCAAAGGGGAGACCCAGTACTTC

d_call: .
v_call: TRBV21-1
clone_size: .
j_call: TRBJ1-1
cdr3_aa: CASSAHRAPTEAFF
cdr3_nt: TGTGCCAGCAGCGCCCACAGGGCCCCCACTGAAGCTTTCTTT

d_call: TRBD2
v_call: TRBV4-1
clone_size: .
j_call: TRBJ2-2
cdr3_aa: CASSQRTSGRPGTGELFF
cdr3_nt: TGCGCCAGCAGCCAAAGGACTAGCGGGAGACCGGGCACCGGGGAGCTGTTTTTT

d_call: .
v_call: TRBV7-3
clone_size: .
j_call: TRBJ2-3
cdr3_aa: CASSLLAADTQYF
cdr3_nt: TGTGCCAGCAGCCTCCTGGCGGCAGATACGCAGTATTTT

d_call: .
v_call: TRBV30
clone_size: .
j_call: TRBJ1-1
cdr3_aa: CAWSLESSNTEAFF
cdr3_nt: TGTGCCTGGAGTTTGGAGTCCTCCAACACTGAAGCTTTCTTT

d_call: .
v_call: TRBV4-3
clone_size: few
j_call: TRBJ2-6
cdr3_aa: CASSQEEGSGANVLTF
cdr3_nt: TGCGCCAGCAGCCAAGAGGAGGGATCTGGGGCCAACGTCCTGACTTTC

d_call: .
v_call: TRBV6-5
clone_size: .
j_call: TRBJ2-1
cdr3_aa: CASSTERNEQFF
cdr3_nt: TGTGCCAGCAGTACGGAGAGGAATGAGCAGTTCTTC

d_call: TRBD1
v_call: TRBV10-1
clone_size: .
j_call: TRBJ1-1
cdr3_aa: CASSCGQGSKMNTEAFF
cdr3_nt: TGCGCCAGCAGTTGCGGACAGGGGAGCAAGATGAACACTGAAGCTTTCTTT

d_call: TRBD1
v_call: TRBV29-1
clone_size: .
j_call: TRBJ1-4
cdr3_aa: CSVGDRGFEKLFF
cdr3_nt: TGCAGCGTCGGGGACAGGGGTTTCGAAAAACTGTTTTTT

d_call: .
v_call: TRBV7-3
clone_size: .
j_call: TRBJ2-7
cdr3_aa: CASSLHRDYEQYF
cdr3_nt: TGTGCCAGCAGTTTGCACCGGGACTACGAGCAGTACTTC

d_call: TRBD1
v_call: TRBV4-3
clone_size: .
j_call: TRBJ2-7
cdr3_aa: CASSLVRDSYYEQYF
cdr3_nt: TGCGCCAGCAGCCTCGTCCGGGACAGTTACTACGAGCAGTACTTC

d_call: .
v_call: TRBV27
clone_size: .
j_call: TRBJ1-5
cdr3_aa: CASSFEREGSNQPQHF
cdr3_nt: TGTGCCAGCAGTTTCGAAAGGGAGGGTAGCAATCAGCCCCAGCATTTT

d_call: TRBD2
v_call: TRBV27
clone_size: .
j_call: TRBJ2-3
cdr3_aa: CASSRDLGVTSGEGYTQYF
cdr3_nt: TGTGCCAGCAGCAGGGACCTCGGTGTAACTAGCGGGGAGGGCTATACGCAGTATTTT